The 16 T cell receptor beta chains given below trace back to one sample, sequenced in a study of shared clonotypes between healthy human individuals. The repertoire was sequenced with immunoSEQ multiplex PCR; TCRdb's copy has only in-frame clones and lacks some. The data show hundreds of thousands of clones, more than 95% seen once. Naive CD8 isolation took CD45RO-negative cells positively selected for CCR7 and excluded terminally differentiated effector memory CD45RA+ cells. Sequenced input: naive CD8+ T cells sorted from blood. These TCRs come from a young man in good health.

The DNA of the CDR3 is TGCGCCAGCAGCTTGTTTGTTGTTTCCGGGGGCCCGCGTGAAAAACTGTTTTTT. Translating it yields CASSLFVVSGGPREKLFF. This chain links TRBV5-1 with TRBJ1-4; TRBD1 might be the D (6 bases). Germline V gene data show CDR1 as SGHRS and CDR2 as YFSETQ. V shed 1 base and J shed 7 bases, with 23 bases lying between them. The CDR3 loop spans 18 amino acids.

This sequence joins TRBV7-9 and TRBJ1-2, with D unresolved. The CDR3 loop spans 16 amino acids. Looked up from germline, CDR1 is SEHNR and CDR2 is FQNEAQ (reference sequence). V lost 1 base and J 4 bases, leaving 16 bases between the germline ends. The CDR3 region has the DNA TGTGCCAGCAGCTTAGGGACCCCCCCGGGAGTCTATGGCTACACCTTC. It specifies CASSLGTPPGVYGYTF. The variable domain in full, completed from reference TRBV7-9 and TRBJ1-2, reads DTGVSQNPRHKITKRGQNVTFRCDPISEHNRLYWYRQTLGQGPEFLTYFQNEAQLEKSRLLSDRFSAERPKGSFSTLEIQRTEQGDSAMYLCASSLGTPPGVYGYTFGSGTRLTVV.

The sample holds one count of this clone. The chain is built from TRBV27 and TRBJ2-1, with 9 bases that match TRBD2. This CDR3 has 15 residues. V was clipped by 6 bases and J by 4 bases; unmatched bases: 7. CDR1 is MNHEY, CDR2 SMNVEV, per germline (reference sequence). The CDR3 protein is CASSFPGLAYNEQFF. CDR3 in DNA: TGTGCCAGCAGCTTTCCGGGACTAGCTTACAATGAGCAGTTCTTC.

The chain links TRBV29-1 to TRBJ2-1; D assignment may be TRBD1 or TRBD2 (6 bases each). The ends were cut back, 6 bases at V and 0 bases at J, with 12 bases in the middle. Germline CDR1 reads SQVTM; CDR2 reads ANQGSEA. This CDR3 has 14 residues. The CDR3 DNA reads TGCAGCGTCACGGGGGCCCTCTCCTACAATGAGCAGTTCTTC. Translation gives CSVTGALSYNEQFF.

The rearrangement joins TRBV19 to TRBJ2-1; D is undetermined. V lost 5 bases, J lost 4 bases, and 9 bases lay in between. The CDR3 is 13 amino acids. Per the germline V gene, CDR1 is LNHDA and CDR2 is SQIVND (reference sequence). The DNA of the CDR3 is TGTGCCAGTAGTTCGACTGATTACAATGAGCAGTTCTTC. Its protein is CASSSTDYNEQFF.

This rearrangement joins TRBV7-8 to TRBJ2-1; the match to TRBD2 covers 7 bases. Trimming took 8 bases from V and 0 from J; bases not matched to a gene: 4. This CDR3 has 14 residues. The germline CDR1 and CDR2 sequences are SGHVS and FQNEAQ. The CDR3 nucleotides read TGTGCCAGCGGTCAGCGGGGCTCCTACAATGAGCAGTTCTTC. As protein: CASGQRGSYNEQFF.

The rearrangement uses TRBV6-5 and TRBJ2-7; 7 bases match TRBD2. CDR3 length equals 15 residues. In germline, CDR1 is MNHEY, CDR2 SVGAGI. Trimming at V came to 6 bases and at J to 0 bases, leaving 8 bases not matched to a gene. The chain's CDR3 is CASSLERESSYEQYF. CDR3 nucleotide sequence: TGTGCCAGCAGCCTAGAGCGGGAAAGCTCCTACGAGCAGTACTTC.

In nucleotides, the CDR3 is TGTGCCAGCAGTTTACCGCTAGCGGGAGCTCCTTCCTACGAGCAGTACTTC. This codes for CASSLPLAGAPSYEQYF. This chain connects TRBV28 to TRBJ2-7; 10 nucleotides match TRBD2. With V trimmed by 2 bases and J by 1 base, 8 bases remained unmatched. The CDR3 is 17 amino acids. Germline CDR1 and CDR2: MDHEN and SYDVKM.

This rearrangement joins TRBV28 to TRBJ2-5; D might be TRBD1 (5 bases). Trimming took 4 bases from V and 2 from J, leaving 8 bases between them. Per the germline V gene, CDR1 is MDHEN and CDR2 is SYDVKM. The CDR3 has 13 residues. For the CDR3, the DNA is TGTGCCAGCAGTTCGGACAAGCAAGAGACCCAGTACTTC. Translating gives CASSSDKQETQYF.

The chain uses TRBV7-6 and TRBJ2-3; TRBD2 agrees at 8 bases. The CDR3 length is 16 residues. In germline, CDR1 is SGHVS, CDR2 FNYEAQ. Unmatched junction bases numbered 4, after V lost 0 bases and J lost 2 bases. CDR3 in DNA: TGTGCCAGCAGCTTAGCGGTAGCGGGGAACACAGATACGCAGTATTTT. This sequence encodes CASSLAVAGNTDTQYF.

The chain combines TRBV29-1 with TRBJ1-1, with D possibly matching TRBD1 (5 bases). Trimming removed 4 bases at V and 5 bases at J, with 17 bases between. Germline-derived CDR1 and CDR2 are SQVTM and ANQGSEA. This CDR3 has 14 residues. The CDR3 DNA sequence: TGCAGCGTTGTTCCCCCGGCGGGGGTAACTGAAGCTTTCTTT. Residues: CSVVPPAGVTEAFF.

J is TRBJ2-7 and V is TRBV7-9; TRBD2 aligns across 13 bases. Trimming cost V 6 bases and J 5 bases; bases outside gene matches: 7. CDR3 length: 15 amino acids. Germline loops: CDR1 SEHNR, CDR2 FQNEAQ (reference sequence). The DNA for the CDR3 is TGTGCCAGCAGTCCTAGGACTAGCGGGAGCGACGAGCAGTACTTC. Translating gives CASSPRTSGSDEQYF. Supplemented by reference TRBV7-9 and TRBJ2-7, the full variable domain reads DTGVSQNPRHKITKRGQNVTFRCDPISEHNRLYWYRQTLGQGPEFLTYFQNEAQLEKSRLLSDRFSAERPKGSFSTLEIQRTEQGDSAMYLCASSPRTSGSDEQYFGPGTRLTVT.

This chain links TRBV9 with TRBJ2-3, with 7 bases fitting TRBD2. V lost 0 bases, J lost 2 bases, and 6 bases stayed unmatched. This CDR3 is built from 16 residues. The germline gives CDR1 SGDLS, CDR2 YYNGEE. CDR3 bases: TGTGCCAGCAGCGTAGAGCCTAGCGGCCTCACAGATACGCAGTATTTT. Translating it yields CASSVEPSGLTDTQYF.

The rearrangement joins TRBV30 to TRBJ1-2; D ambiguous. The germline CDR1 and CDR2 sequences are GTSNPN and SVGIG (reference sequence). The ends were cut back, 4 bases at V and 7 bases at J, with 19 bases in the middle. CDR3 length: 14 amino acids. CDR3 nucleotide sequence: TGTGCCTGGACCCTCCTAACGTTCAGCCTTGGCTACACCTTC. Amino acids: CAWTLLTFSLGYTF.

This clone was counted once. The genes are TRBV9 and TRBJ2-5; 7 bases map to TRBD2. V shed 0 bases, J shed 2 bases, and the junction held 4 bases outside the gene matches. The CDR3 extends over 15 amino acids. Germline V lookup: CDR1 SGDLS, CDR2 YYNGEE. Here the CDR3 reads CASSVAGTMQETQYF. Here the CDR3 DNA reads TGTGCCAGCAGCGTAGCCGGGACTATGCAAGAGACCCAGTACTTC.

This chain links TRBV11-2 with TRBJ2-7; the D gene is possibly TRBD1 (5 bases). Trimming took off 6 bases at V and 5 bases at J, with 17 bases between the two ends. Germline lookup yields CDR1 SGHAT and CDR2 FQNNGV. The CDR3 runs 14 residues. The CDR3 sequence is CASSHLGQDNEQYF. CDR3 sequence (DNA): TGTGCCAGCAGTCACCTGGGGCAGGACAACGAGCAGTACTTC.